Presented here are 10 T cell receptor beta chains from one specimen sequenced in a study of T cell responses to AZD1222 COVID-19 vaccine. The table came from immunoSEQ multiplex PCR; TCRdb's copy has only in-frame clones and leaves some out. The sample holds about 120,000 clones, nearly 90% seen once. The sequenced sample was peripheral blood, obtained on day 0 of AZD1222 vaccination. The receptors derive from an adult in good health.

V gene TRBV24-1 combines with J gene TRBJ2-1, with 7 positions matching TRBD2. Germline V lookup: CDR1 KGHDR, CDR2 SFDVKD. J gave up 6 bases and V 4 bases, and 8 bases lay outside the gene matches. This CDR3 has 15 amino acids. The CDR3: CATSEGAGRRNEQFF. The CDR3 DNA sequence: TGTGCCACCAGTGAGGGAGCGGGACGCCGCAATGAGCAGTTCTTC.

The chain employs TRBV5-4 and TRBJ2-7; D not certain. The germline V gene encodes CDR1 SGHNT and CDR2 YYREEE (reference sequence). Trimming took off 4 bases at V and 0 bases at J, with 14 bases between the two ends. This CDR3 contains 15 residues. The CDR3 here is CASSLDQASSYEQYF. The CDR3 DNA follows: TGTGCCAGCAGCCTGGATCAGGCGAGCTCCTACGAGCAGTACTTC.

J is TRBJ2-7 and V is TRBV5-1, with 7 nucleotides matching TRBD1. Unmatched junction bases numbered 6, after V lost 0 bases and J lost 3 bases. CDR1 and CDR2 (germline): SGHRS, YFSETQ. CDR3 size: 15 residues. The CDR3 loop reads CASSLATGTYYEQYF. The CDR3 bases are TGCGCCAGCAGCTTGGCGACAGGGACATACTACGAGCAGTACTTC. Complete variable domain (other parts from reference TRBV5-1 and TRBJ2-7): KAGVTQTPRYLIKTRGQQVTLSCSPISGHRSVSWYQQTPGQGLQFLFEYFSETQRNKGNFPGRFSGRQFSNSRSEMNVSTLELGDSALYLCASSLATGTYYEQYFGPGTRLTVT.

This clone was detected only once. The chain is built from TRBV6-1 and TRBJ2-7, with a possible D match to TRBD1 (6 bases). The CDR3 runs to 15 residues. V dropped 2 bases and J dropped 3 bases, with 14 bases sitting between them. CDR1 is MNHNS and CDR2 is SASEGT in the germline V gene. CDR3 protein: CASSERDMGYYEQYF. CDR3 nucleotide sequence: TGTGCCAGCAGTGAAAGGGACATGGGATACTACGAGCAGTACTTC.

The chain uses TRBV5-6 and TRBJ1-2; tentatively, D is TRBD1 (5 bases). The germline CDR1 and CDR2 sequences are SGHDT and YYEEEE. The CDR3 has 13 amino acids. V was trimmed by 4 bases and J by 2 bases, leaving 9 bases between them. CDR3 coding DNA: TGTGCCAGCAGCGCCCGGGGCAACTATGGCTACACCTTC. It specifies CASSARGNYGYTF.

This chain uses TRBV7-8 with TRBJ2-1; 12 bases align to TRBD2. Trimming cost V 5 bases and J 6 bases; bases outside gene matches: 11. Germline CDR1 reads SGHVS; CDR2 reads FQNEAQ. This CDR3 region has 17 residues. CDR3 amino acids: CASSPRLAGVLPNEQFF. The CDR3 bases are TGTGCCAGCAGCCCCCGACTAGCGGGAGTCCTCCCCAATGAGCAGTTCTTC. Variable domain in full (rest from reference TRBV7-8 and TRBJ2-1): GAGVSQSPRYKVAKRGQDVALRCDPISGHVSLFWYQQALGQGPEFLTYFQNEAQLDKSGLPSDRFFAERPEGSVSTLKIQRTQQEDSAVYLCASSPRLAGVLPNEQFFGPGTRLTVL.

The CDR3: CASSLDRGHYEQYF. Here the CDR3 DNA reads TGTGCCAGCAGCTTAGACAGGGGGCACTACGAGCAGTACTTC. V is TRBV11-2 and J is TRBJ2-7; TRBD1 matches at 8 bases. The CDR3 spans 14 residues. Unmatched junction bases numbered 1, after V lost 0 bases and J lost 3 bases. The germline CDR1 and CDR2 sequences are SGHAT and FQNNGV.

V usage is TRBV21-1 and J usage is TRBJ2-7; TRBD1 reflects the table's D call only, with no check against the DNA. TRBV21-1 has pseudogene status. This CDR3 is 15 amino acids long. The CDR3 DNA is TGTGCCAGCAGCCCCTCGGACAGGGGTTCCCACGAGCAGTACTTC. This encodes CASSPSDRGSHEQYF.

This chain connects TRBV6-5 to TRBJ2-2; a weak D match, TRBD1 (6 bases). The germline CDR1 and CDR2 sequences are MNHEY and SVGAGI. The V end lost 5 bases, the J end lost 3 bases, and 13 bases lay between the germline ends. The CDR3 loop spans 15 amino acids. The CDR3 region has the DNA TGTGCCAGCAGTCAAAACAGGGCCGACACCGGGGAGCTGTTTTTT. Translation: CASSQNRADTGELFF.

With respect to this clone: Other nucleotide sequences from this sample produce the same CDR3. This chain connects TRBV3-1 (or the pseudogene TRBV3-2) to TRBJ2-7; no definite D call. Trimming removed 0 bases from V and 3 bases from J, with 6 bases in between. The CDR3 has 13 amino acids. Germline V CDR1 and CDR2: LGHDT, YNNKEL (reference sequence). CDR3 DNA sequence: TGTGCCAGCAGCCAAGACGTACACTACGAGCAGTACTTC. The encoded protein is CASSQDVHYEQYF.